The source of this TCR beta chain is a study of blood T cell repertoires in COVID-19. This CDR3 contains 14 residues. The ends were cut back, 3 bases at V and 6 bases at J, with 13 bases in the middle. Germline V gene sequence: CDR1 SGHRS, CDR2 YFSETQ. Sequenced by immunoSEQ multiplex PCR; TCRdb stores in-frame clones only, minus some. The sample records 150,000 or so clones, 65% to 90% being singletons. Sequencing was performed on peripheral blood. V gene TRBV5-1 combines with J gene TRBJ2-1; D might be TRBD2 (6 bases). The receptor's source is a woman between 55 and 75 years old with COVID-19, enrolled during active disease. This chain's CDR3 is CASSSPGLFNEQFF. The CDR3 DNA reads TGCGCCAGCAGCTCTCCGGGACTCTTCAATGAGCAGTTCTTC. Full variable domain (rest looked up from reference TRBV5-1 and TRBJ2-1): KAGVTQTPRYLIKTRGQQVTLSCSPISGHRSVSWYQQTPGQGLQFLFEYFSETQRNKGNFPGRFSGRQFSNSRSEMNVSTLELGDSALYLCASSSPGLFNEQFFGPGTRLTVL.